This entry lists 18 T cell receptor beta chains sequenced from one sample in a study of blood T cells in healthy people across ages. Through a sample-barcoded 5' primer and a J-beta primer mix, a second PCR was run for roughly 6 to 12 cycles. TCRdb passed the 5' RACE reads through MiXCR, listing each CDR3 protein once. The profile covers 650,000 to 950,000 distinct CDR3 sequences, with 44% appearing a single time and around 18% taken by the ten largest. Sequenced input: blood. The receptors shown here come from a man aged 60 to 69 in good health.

For the CDR3, the DNA is TGTGCCAGCAGCAATCCGGGACAGGGGGGCTATGGCTACACCTTC. Its translation is CASSNPGQGGYGYTF. The rearrangement joins TRBV6-2 or TRBV6-3 to TRBJ1-2; 11 bases agree with TRBD1. Per germline, CDR1 MNHEY and CDR2 SVGEGT. The V gene end was trimmed by 6 bases and the J gene end by 4 bases; junction bases not matched to a gene: 7. This CDR3 contains 15 residues.

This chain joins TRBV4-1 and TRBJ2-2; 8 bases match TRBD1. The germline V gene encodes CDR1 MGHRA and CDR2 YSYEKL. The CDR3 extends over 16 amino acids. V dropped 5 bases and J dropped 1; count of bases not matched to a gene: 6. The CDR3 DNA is TGCGCCAGCAGCATCTCCGACAGGGGGAACACCGGGGAGCTGTTTTTT. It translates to CASSISDRGNTGELFF.

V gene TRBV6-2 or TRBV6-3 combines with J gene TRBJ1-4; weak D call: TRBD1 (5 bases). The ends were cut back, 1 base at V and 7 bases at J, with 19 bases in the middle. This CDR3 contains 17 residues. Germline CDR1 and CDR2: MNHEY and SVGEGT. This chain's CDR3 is CASSYFPGHPPTEKLFF. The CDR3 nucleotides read TGTGCCAGCAGTTACTTCCCCGGACATCCACCTACTGAAAAACTGTTTTTT.

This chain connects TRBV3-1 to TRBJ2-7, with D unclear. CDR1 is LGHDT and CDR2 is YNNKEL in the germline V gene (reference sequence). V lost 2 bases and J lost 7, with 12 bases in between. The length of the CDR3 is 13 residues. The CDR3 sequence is CASSQFIWNEQYF. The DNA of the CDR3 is TGTGCCAGCAGCCAATTTATATGGAATGAGCAGTACTTC.

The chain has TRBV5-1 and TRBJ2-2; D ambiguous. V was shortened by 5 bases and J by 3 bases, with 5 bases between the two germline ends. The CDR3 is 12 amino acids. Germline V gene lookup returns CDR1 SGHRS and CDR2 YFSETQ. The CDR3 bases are TGCGCCAGCAGGGAATACACCGGGGAGCTGTTTTTT. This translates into CASREYTGELFF.

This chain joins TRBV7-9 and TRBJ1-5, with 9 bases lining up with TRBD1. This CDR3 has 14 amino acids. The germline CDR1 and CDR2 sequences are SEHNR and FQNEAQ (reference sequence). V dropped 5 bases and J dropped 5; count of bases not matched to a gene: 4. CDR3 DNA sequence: TGTGCCAGCAGCGAAGGGACAGGGTATCAGCCCCAGCATTTT. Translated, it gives CASSEGTGYQPQHF.

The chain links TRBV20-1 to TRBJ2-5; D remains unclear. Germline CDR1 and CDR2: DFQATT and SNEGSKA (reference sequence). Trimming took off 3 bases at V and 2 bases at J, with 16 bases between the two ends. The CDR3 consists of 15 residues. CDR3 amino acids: CSASIMGWSQETQYF. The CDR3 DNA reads TGCAGTGCTAGTATAATGGGGTGGAGTCAAGAGACCCAGTACTTC.

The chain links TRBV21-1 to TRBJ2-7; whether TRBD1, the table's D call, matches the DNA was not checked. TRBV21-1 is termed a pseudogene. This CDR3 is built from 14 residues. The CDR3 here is CASTPGQETYEQYF. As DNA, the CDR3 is TGTGCCAGCACCCCGGGACAGGAGACCTACGAGCAGTACTTC.

The CDR3 protein is CASSLREAFNEQFF. CDR3 nucleotides: TGTGCCAGCAGCTTAAGGGAGGCCTTCAATGAGCAGTTCTTC. The V call is TRBV7-8, the J call TRBJ2-1, with D possibly matching TRBD2 (6 bases). The V end was cut by 2 bases, the J end by 6 bases, with 11 bases between. CDR1 and CDR2 (germline): SGHVS, FQNEAQ. There are 14 residues in the CDR3.

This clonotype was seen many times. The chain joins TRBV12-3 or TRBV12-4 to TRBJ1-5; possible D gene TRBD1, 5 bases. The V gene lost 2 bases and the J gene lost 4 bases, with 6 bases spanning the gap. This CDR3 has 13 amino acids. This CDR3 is CASSLTGNQPQHF. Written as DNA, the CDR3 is TGTGCCAGCAGTTTAACAGGAAATCAGCCCCAGCATTTT.

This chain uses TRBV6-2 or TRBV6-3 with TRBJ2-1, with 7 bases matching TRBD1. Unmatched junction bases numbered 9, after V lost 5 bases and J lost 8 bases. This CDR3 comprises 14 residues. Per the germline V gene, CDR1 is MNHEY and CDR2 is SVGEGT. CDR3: CASSTRQGRDEQFF. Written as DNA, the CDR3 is TGTGCCAGCAGTACCCGACAGGGCCGGGATGAGCAGTTCTTC.

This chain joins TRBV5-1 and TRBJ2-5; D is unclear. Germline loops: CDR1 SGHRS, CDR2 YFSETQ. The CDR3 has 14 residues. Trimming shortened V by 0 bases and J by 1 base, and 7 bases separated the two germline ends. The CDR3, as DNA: TGCGCCAGCAGCTTGGCGGCTAGCCAAGAGACCCAGTACTTC. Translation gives CASSLAASQETQYF. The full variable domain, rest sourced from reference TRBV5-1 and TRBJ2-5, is KAGVTQTPRYLIKTRGQQVTLSCSPISGHRSVSWYQQTPGQGLQFLFEYFSETQRNKGNFPGRFSGRQFSNSRSEMNVSTLELGDSALYLCASSLAASQETQYFGPGTRLLVL.

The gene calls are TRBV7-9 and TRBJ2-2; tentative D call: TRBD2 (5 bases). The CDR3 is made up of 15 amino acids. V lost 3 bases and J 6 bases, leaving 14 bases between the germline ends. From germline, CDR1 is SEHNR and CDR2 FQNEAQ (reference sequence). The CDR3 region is CASSLERLRAGELFF. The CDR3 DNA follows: TGTGCCAGCAGCTTGGAGAGACTACGGGCCGGGGAGCTGTTTTTT.

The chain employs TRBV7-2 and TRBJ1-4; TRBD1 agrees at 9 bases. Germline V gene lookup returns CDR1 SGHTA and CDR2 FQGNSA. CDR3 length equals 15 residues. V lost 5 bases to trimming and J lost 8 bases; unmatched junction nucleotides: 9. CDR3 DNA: TGTGCCAGCAGCAGAAGGGGACAGGGCAGAGAAAAACTGTTTTTT. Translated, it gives CASSRRGQGREKLFF.

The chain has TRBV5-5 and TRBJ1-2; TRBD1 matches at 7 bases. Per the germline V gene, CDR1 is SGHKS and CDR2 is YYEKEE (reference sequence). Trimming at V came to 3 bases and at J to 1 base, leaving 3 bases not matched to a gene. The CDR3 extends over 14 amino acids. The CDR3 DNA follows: TGTGCCAGCAGCTCGGACAGGAATAACTATGGCTACACCTTC. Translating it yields CASSSDRNNYGYTF.

The CDR3 is CASSLVPGTGNTGELFF. The CDR3 bases are TGCGCCAGCAGCTTGGTCCCCGGGACAGGGAACACCGGGGAGCTGTTTTTT. The chain recombines TRBV5-1 with TRBJ2-2; 8 bases map to TRBD1. The V and J ends lost 0 bases and 1 base, in that order; junction bases with no gene match: 5. Per germline, CDR1 SGHRS and CDR2 YFSETQ. This CDR3 is built from 17 residues. The complete variable domain, with remaining parts taken from reference TRBV5-1 and TRBJ2-2, reads KAGVTQTPRYLIKTRGQQVTLSCSPISGHRSVSWYQQTPGQGLQFLFEYFSETQRNKGNFPGRFSGRQFSNSRSEMNVSTLELGDSALYLCASSLVPGTGNTGELFFGEGSRLTVL.

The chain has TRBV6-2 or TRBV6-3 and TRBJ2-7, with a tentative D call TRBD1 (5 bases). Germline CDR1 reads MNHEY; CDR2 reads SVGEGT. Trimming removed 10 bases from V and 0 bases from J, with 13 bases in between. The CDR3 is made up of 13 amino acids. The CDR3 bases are TGTGCCACGAATGACAGAGACTCCTACGAGCAGTACTTC. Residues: CATNDRDSYEQYF.

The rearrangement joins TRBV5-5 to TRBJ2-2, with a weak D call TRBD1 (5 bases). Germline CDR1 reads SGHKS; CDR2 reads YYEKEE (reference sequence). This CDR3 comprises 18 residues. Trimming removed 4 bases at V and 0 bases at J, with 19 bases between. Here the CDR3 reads CASSTAFQGPSNTGELFF. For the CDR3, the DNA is TGTGCCAGCAGCACGGCGTTCCAGGGCCCCTCGAACACCGGGGAGCTGTTTTTT.